A single sample is the source of the 22 T cell receptor beta chains below, sequenced in a study of blood T cells in healthy people across ages (dated by TCRdb to the mid-2010s). Library preparation employed 5' RACE. TCRdb shows the sequencer as Illumina HiSeq 2500. A second PCR of roughly 7 to 11 cycles was performed with a sample-barcoded 5' primer and a J-beta primer mix. Using fastp at Q25 and MiXCR, TCRdb reprocessed the public reads and kept productive beta chains. One record per CDR3 amino acid sequence lists the most common genes and DNA. This sample lists 1.5 million to 2 million distinct CDR3 sequences; around 48% were detected once. The ten largest make up approximately 2.1% of the sample. The sequenced sample consisted of blood. The receptors come from a middle-aged woman in good health.

The chain links TRBV4-3 to TRBJ2-5; TRBD2 matches 7 bases. TRBJ2-7 explains the end of the DNA better; the J call may be wrong. The CDR3 contains 16 residues. Germline CDR1 and CDR2: LGHNA and YSLEER. The CDR3 nucleotides read TGCGCCAGCAGCCAAGATCGGGGAGGGGAGGGTTACGAGCAGTACTTC. Translation gives CASSQDRGGEGYEQYF.

The gene calls are TRBV7-2 and TRBJ1-6; no clear D gene. This CDR3 is built from 15 residues. Germline V gene sequence: CDR1 SGHTA, CDR2 FQGNSA. Trimming cost V 5 bases and J 7 bases, with 15 bases left between them. CDR3 DNA sequence: TGTGCCAGCAGCACCGTGTCTCGACGGAATTCACCCCTCCACTTT. Amino acid sequence: CASSTVSRRNSPLHF.

The chain recombines TRBV2 with TRBJ2-4; D is unclear. The better agreement between TRBJ2-5 and the DNA end casts doubt on the J call. Germline V lookup: CDR1 SNHLY, CDR2 FYNNEI. The CDR3 sequence is 13 residues long. Written as DNA, the CDR3 is TGTGCCAGCACTATGTTCCCCCGAGAGACCCAGTACTTC. Translating gives CASTMFPRETQYF.

This clonotype appeared a few times. Sequence at one end of the junction differs from germline and may be a read error. The chain recombines TRBV7-7 with TRBJ2-1; a possible D gene is TRBD2 (5 bases). The CDR3 is made up of 13 amino acids. Germline V lookup: CDR1 SSHAT, CDR2 FNYEAQ (reference sequence). For the CDR3, the DNA is TGTGCTAGCAGCTTAGATCATCGGGGTGAGCAGTTCTTC. Its translation: CASSLDHRGEQFF.

The chain has TRBV20-1 and TRBJ2-1; D gene unclear. From germline, CDR1 is DFQATT and CDR2 SNEGSKA (reference sequence). This CDR3 is 10 amino acids long. Trimming removed 6 bases at V and 9 bases at J, with 9 bases between. CDR3 bases: TGCAGTGCAACTCTTATTGAGCAGTTCTTC. Protein sequence: CSATLIEQFF.

The V and J genes are TRBV2 and TRBJ2-1; 9 bases line up with TRBD2. TRBJ2-7 matches the DNA end more closely, so the J call is doubtful. This CDR3 has 15 amino acids. CDR1 SNHLY and CDR2 FYNNEI come from the germline V gene. The chain's CDR3 is CASWRAGGPNNEQYF. DNA of the CDR3: TGTGCCAGCTGGCGGGCGGGGGGGCCTAACAATGAGCAGTACTTC.

CDR3 coding DNA: TGTGCCAGCAGCTCCGGGGCGGACTACAATGAGCAGTTCTTC. Protein sequence: CASSSGADYNEQFF. The V gene is TRBV7-8, the J gene TRBJ2-1, with D possibly called TRBD1 or TRBD2 (5 bases each). This CDR3 is built from 14 residues. V lost 4 bases to trimming and J lost 3 bases, with 10 bases between them. Germline CDR1 SGHVS, CDR2 FQNEAQ.

In this sample, this clonotype turned up a few times. The genes are TRBV6-1 and TRBJ2-7, with D possibly being TRBD1 (6 bases). V was trimmed by 10 bases and J by 3 bases, leaving 10 bases between them. This CDR3 is built from 11 residues. Germline V gives CDR1 MNHNS, CDR2 SASEGT. The CDR3, as DNA: TGTGCCATTCACAGGGTCTACGAGCAGTACTTC. As protein: CAIHRVYEQYF.

This chain links TRBV6-5 with TRBJ2-1, with 7 bases matching TRBD2. The CDR3 covers 13 residues. The ends lost 6 bases at V and 8 bases at J; junction bases unmatched: 7. Germline V gene sequence: CDR1 MNHEY, CDR2 SVGAGI. In DNA, the CDR3 is TGTGCCAGCAGACCCGCGGGGGTTGATGAGCAGTTCTTC. It codes for CASRPAGVDEQFF.

The gene calls are TRBV20-1 and TRBJ2-3, with a possible D match to TRBD2 (5 bases). V lost 6 bases, J lost 2 bases, and 15 bases lay in between. The CDR3 sequence is 14 residues long. Germline V gene lookup returns CDR1 DFQATT and CDR2 SNEGSKA (reference sequence). This CDR3 reads CSAIFGGYTDTQYF. Written as DNA, the CDR3 is TGCAGTGCCATTTTTGGCGGGTACACAGATACGCAGTATTTT.

The rearrangement uses TRBV24-1 and TRBJ2-1, with no clear D. This CDR3 has 15 residues. Per germline, CDR1 KGHDR and CDR2 SFDVKD. The V and J ends lost 3 bases and 9 bases respectively, with 17 bases between them. The CDR3: CATSDPRRSKGEQFF. In DNA, the CDR3 is TGTGCCACCAGTGATCCCCGTAGATCCAAGGGTGAGCAGTTCTTC.

The chain couples TRBV28 to TRBJ2-7; 8 nucleotides align to TRBD1. V trimming: 5 bases; J trimming: 3 bases; junction bases outside the gene matches: 6. CDR3 length: 14 amino acids. CDR1 is MDHEN, CDR2 SYDVKM, per germline. The CDR3 region is CASSQTGDLYEQYF. CDR3 in DNA: TGTGCCAGCAGTCAGACAGGGGACCTCTACGAGCAGTACTTC.

In its sample, this clonotype was seen a few times. The rearrangement joins TRBV27 to TRBJ2-5, with no clear D. This CDR3 comprises 9 residues. Germline V CDR1 and CDR2: MNHEY, SMNVEV (reference sequence). Trimming stripped 11 bases from V and 4 bases from J, with 5 bases between. CDR3 amino acids: CAGLETQYF. For the CDR3, the DNA is TGTGCCGGCTTAGAGACCCAGTACTTC.

The genes are TRBV4-3 and TRBJ2-5; D gene unclear. Germline CDR1 LGHNA, CDR2 YSLEER. The CDR3 has 13 amino acids. V lost 3 bases and J 5 bases, leaving 10 bases between the germline ends. As DNA, the CDR3 is TGCGCCAGCAGCCATCGTTCTTCGGAGACCCAGTACTTC. It is translated as CASSHRSSETQYF.

The J gene is TRBJ2-5, the V gene TRBV6-4; 8 bases match TRBD2. The CDR3 totals 15 residues. After removal of 4 bases from V and 11 bases from J, the junction contained 15 bases not matched to a gene. Germline assignment: CDR1 MRHNA and CDR2 SNTAGT. This CDR3 is CASSAGGGPYNEQYF. CDR3 in DNA: TGTGCCAGCAGTGCGGGCGGGGGGCCCTACAATGAGCAGTACTTC.

This clonotype has only a few counts. The chain has TRBV5-1 and TRBJ2-3, with D possibly being TRBD1 or TRBD2 (5 bases each). The CDR3 is made up of 13 amino acids. Deletions cut 4 bases from V and 11 bases from J, with 17 bases between. Per the germline V gene, CDR1 is SGHRS and CDR2 is YFSETQ. The CDR3 sequence is CASSPEGLGGQYF. The CDR3 DNA reads TGCGCCAGCAGCCCCGAGGGCCTTGGGGGGCAGTATTTT.

The V gene is TRBV28, the J gene TRBJ1-2; TRBD1 might be the D (5 bases). V lost 7 bases and J lost 2, with 14 bases in between. Germline V gene data show CDR1 as MDHEN and CDR2 as SYDVKM. This CDR3 has 14 amino acids. CDR3: CASIPVDTNYGYTF. CDR3 sequence (DNA): TGTGCCAGCATCCCCGTGGACACCAACTATGGCTACACCTTC.

The chain is built from TRBV4-3 and TRBJ1-2, with a possible D match to TRBD1 (5 bases). V was trimmed by 5 bases and J by 1 base, leaving 14 bases between them. The germline V gene has CDR1 LGHNA and CDR2 YSLEER. The CDR3 runs to 15 residues. The CDR3 DNA reads TGCGCCAGCAGCTCCCGGGACGGACATAACTATGGCTACACCTTC. Its protein product is CASSSRDGHNYGYTF.

V is TRBV7-3 and J is TRBJ1-6; TRBD1 matches at 8 bases. Per germline, CDR1 SGHTA and CDR2 FQGTGA. This CDR3 contains 15 residues. With V trimmed by 5 bases and J by 8 bases, 8 bases remained unmatched. This CDR3 reads CASSHLPTGDSPLHF. CDR3 nucleotides: TGTGCCAGCAGCCACCTGCCGACAGGGGATTCACCCCTCCACTTT.

This clonotype was observed a handful of times. V and J are TRBV14 and TRBJ2-5; D remains unclear. The CDR3 loop spans 15 amino acids. V lost 4 bases, J lost 2 bases, and 14 bases lay in between. Germline V gives CDR1 SGHDN, CDR2 FVKESK. The DNA for the CDR3 is TGTGCCAGCAGCCGTCGGGCCACTACACAAGAGACCCAGTACTTC. Protein sequence: CASSRRATTQETQYF.

In this sample, this clonotype turned up a few times. This chain connects TRBV20-1 to TRBJ2-3; D is unresolved. Trimming shortened V by 0 bases and J by 7 bases, and 11 bases separated the two germline ends. The germline V gene encodes CDR1 DFQATT and CDR2 SNEGSKA (reference sequence). There are 13 residues in the CDR3. CDR3 sequence (DNA): TGCAGTGCTAGAGAAATCGAGCGATATACGCAGTATTTT. Translated: CSAREIERYTQYF.

This chain joins TRBV4-2 and TRBJ1-5; no definite D call. V lost 4 bases and J 5 bases, leaving 15 bases between the germline ends. Germline V CDR1 and CDR2: LGHNA, YNFKEQ. This CDR3 is 15 amino acids long. CDR3 loop: CASSRDPSADQPQHF. Written as DNA, the CDR3 is TGTGCCAGCAGCCGAGACCCATCGGCGGATCAGCCCCAGCATTTT.